The TCR beta chain under discussion was sequenced for a study of brain T cells in children with intractable seizures. The CDR3 is made up of 12 amino acids. The ends were cut back, 4 bases at V and 6 bases at J, with 8 bases in the middle. The V gene's germline CDR1 is MGHRA and CDR2 YSYEKL. Time point specified: blood from clinic visit 5 months post-surgery; TSC patient then seizure free. A single count supports this clone. Antigen: not known. Assay: immunoSEQ multiplex PCR; the TCRdb copy retains only in-frame clones and omits some. The sample shows about 320,000 clones, more than 85% of them seen only once. Findings and limits, study-wide: Viral specificity was inferred only from CDR3 similarity; HCMV serostatus was unknown.

The chain uses TRBV4-1 and TRBJ2-3; no definite D call. Here the sequenced sample was peripheral blood, taken about 5 months after surgery. This TCR was sampled from a boy younger than two with tuberous sclerosis and intractable seizures. The CDR3 loop is CASSLALDTQYF. CDR3 nucleotide sequence: TGCGCCAGCAGCCTGGCACTTGATACGCAGTATTTT.